Shown below are 27 T cell receptor beta chains from a single sample sequenced in a study of T cell responses to AZD1222 COVID-19 vaccine. Clones were sequenced by immunoSEQ multiplex PCR, and TCRdb holds only the in-frame ones, with some missing. The sample holds under 150,000 clones, around nine tenths seen once. This specimen was peripheral blood, taken on day 0 of AZD1222 vaccination. These receptors were taken from an adult in good health.

The J gene is TRBJ1-1, the V gene TRBV29-1, with D possibly matching TRBD1 (6 bases). The CDR3 is made up of 12 amino acids. CDR1 and CDR2 from the germline V gene are SQVTM and ANQGSEA. Trimming removed 6 bases at V and 6 bases at J, with 14 bases between. In DNA, the CDR3 is TGCAGCGTCTCCCTGGGGGGGCCTGAAGCTTTCTTT. It codes for CSVSLGGPEAFF.

CDR3 sequence: CASSQTGTHNEKLFF. The CDR3 nucleotides are TGCGCCAGCAGCCAAACCGGGACACATAATGAAAAACTGTTTTTT. The chain links TRBV4-1 to TRBJ1-4; a possible D gene is TRBD1 (6 bases). Trimming pared 2 bases from V and 4 bases from J, leaving 11 bases between. In germline, CDR1 is MGHRA, CDR2 YSYEKL. This CDR3 comprises 15 residues.

This clone was seen once. The CDR3 DNA follows: TGTGCCAGCAGCTTACTGGGGGGCAGGCCCCAGCATTTT. Amino acids: CASSLLGGRPQHF. The chain couples TRBV7-8 to TRBJ1-5, with a possible D match to TRBD1 (6 bases). This CDR3 comprises 13 residues. V was trimmed by 2 bases and J by 9 bases, leaving 11 bases between them. CDR1 and CDR2 from the germline V gene are SGHVS and FQNEAQ.

This clone was detected only a few times. The CDR3: CASSLEMGGVASYEQYF. CDR3 DNA: TGTGCCAGCAGCTTGGAGATGGGAGGGGTGGCCTCCTACGAGCAGTACTTC. The rearrangement joins TRBV5-5 to TRBJ2-7; 7 bases are shared with TRBD2. CDR1 is SGHKS, CDR2 YYEKEE, per germline (reference sequence). This CDR3 contains 17 residues. V lost 0 bases to trimming and J lost 0 bases; unmatched junction nucleotides: 9. Supplemented by reference TRBV5-5 and TRBJ2-7, the full variable domain reads DAGVTQSPTHLIKTRGQQVTLRCSPISGHKSVSWYQQVLGQGPQFIFQYYEKEERGRGNFPDRFSARQFPNYSSELNVNALLLGDSALYLCASSLEMGGVASYEQYFGPGTRLTVT.

The chain has TRBV27 and TRBJ2-1; D uncertain. Trimming pared 6 bases from V and 0 bases from J, leaving 18 bases between. The CDR3 length is 17 residues. Germline V CDR1 and CDR2: MNHEY, SMNVEV (reference sequence). CDR3 sequence reads: CASRGLYHPSSYNEQFF. The CDR3 region has the DNA TGTGCCAGCAGAGGATTATATCATCCGAGCTCCTACAATGAGCAGTTCTTC.

The V call is TRBV24-1, the J call TRBJ2-3, with D perhaps TRBD2 (7 bases). Deletions cut 9 bases from V and 3 bases from J, with 21 bases between. Germline lookup yields CDR1 KGHDR and CDR2 SFDVKD. This CDR3 is built from 16 residues. CDR3 loop: CATESRRGRGTDTQYF. CDR3 DNA sequence: TGTGCCACCGAATCAAGGCGGGGGCGCGGGACAGATACGCAGTATTTT.

The rearrangement joins TRBV30 to TRBJ2-5; tentative D call: TRBD2 (5 bases). Germline CDR1 is GTSNPN and CDR2 is SVGIG (reference sequence). The CDR3 sequence is 14 residues long. The V gene lost 2 bases and the J gene lost 1 base, with 11 bases spanning the gap. CDR3 DNA sequence: TGTGCCTGGAGTAGGTTCGGACTCCAAGAGACCCAGTACTTC. Amino acid sequence: CAWSRFGLQETQYF.

The chain has TRBV18 and TRBJ1-2, with 10 bases lining up with TRBD1. Germline V gene data show CDR1 as KGHSH and CDR2 as LQKENI. This CDR3 contains 17 residues. V shed 1 base and J 7 bases; nucleotides not matched to a gene: 12. In nucleotides, the CDR3 is TGTGCCAGCTCACCACTTATTACTGACAGGGGGCTTGGTGGCTACACCTTC. Protein sequence: CASSPLITDRGLGGYTF.

The V and J genes are TRBV30 and TRBJ1-2; D gene uncertain. The CDR3 has 10 residues. V was clipped by 1 base and J by 14 bases, with 11 bases between them. Germline V CDR1 and CDR2: GTSNPN, SVGIG (reference sequence). This CDR3 is CAWSATSPTF. CDR3 sequence (DNA): TGTGCCTGGAGTGCCACATCGCCAACCTTC.

This chain connects TRBV18 to TRBJ2-7, with TRBD1 matching 9 bases. The CDR3 contains 15 residues. The ends lost 1 base at V and 3 bases at J; junction bases unmatched: 4. From germline, CDR1 is KGHSH and CDR2 LQKENI. The DNA for the CDR3 is TGTGCCAGCTCACCACAGGGACAGGGCCTCTACGAGCAGTACTTC. It encodes CASSPQGQGLYEQYF.

This clone has only one observation. The V gene is TRBV18, the J gene TRBJ1-1; 10 nucleotides line up with TRBD1. V lost 3 bases to trimming and J lost 5 bases; unmatched junction nucleotides: 6. The CDR3 extends over 15 amino acids. Germline CDR1 and CDR2: KGHSH and LQKENI. The CDR3 DNA is TGTGCCAGCTCACCGGGAGGGACAGGGGTTACTGAAGCTTTCTTT. Translated, it gives CASSPGGTGVTEAFF. Combining the CDR3 with reference TRBV18 and TRBJ1-1 gives the whole variable domain NAGVMQNPRHLVRRRGQEARLRCSPMKGHSHVYWYRQLPEEGLKFMVYLQKENIIDESGMPKERFSAEFPKEGPSILRIQQVVRGDSAAYFCASSPGGTGVTEAFFGQGTRLTVV.

As regards this clone: It is likely a read error, because the conserved phenylalanine at the end of the CDR3 is missing. The DNA is omitted, as the CDR3 cannot be located on it reliably, and the CDR3 follows TCRdb's listing. The gene calls are TRBV6-5 and TRBJ1-4. Including both end residues, the CDR3 is 12 amino acids long. Germline lookup yields CDR1 MNHEY and CDR2 SVGAGI. CDR3 protein: CASSWEAGPASV.

The chain recombines TRBV7-3 with TRBJ2-6, with 7 bases that match TRBD1. The trim removed 5 bases at V and 0 bases at J, leaving 10 bases unmatched. Germline CDR1 is SGHTA and CDR2 is FQGTGA. This CDR3 has 18 residues. The CDR3 region has the DNA TGTGCCAGCAGCCAAACCGGGACAGCGAACTCTGGGGCCAACGTCCTGACTTTC. It codes for CASSQTGTANSGANVLTF.

J is TRBJ1-3 and V is TRBV18, with D tentatively TRBD1 (5 bases). The CDR3 has 16 amino acids. Per the germline V gene, CDR1 is KGHSH and CDR2 is LQKENI. Trimming pared 3 bases from V and 0 bases from J, leaving 12 bases between. The CDR3 DNA is TGTGCCAGCTCACCGAGGACACTATCCTCTGGAAACACCATATATTTT. Protein product: CASSPRTLSSGNTIYF.

The gene calls are TRBV27 and TRBJ1-2, with 11 nucleotides matching TRBD1. Germline trimming cut 6 bases from V and 4 bases from J; bases unmatched to any gene: 10. Per the germline V gene, CDR1 is MNHEY and CDR2 is SMNVEV (reference sequence). This CDR3 spans 16 amino acids. CDR3 residues: CASRDAGQGVFYGYTF. The CDR3 nucleotides read TGTGCCAGCAGGGACGCGGGACAGGGGGTTTTCTATGGCTACACCTTC.

V is TRBV7-9 and J is TRBJ2-7; D perhaps matches TRBD1 (6 bases). Trimming pared 2 bases from V and 6 bases from J, leaving 23 bases between. The CDR3 runs to 17 residues. Germline lookup yields CDR1 SEHNR and CDR2 FQNEAQ (reference sequence). CDR3 bases: TGTGCCAGCAGCTTACCCCCTCTTAGCTCAGGGGCGGTCGAGCAGTACTTC. This gives the protein CASSLPPLSSGAVEQYF. Drawing the rest from reference TRBV7-9 and TRBJ2-7, the complete variable domain is DTGVSQNPRHKITKRGQNVTFRCDPISEHNRLYWYRQTLGQGPEFLTYFQNEAQLEKSRLLSDRFSAERPKGSFSTLEIQRTEQGDSAMYLCASSLPPLSSGAVEQYFGPGTRLTVT.

The J gene is TRBJ1-2, the V gene TRBV29-1; D might be TRBD1 (6 bases). CDR1 and CDR2 (germline): SQVTM, ANQGSEA. The CDR3 is 12 residues long. Trimming stripped 5 bases from V and 8 bases from J, with 15 bases between. The CDR3 sequence is CSVTPGAEGYTF. The CDR3, as DNA: TGCAGCGTTACCCCAGGGGCGGAAGGCTACACCTTC.

This chain joins TRBV9 and TRBJ2-7, with 11 positions matching TRBD2. The CDR3 runs 16 residues. Germline V lookup: CDR1 SGDLS, CDR2 YYNGEE. V shed 3 bases, J shed 5 bases, and the junction held 10 bases outside the gene matches. CDR3 nucleotides: TGTGCCAGCAGCGCGACCTTAGCGGGAGGGCGGAACGAGCAGTACTTC. Amino acid sequence: CASSATLAGGRNEQYF.

The chain recombines TRBV5-6 with TRBJ2-7; no clear D. This CDR3 is built from 14 residues. Trimming removed 0 bases at V and 7 bases at J, with 14 bases between. Germline-derived CDR1 and CDR2 are SGHDT and YYEEEE. The CDR3 protein is CASSLAGVSREQYF. The DNA for the CDR3 is TGTGCCAGCAGCTTGGCCGGCGTCTCTCGAGAGCAGTACTTC.

J is TRBJ1-1 and V is TRBV6-2 or TRBV6-3; D is possibly TRBD1 (6 bases). The CDR3 consists of 13 residues. CDR1 and CDR2 from the germline V gene are MNHEY and SVGEGT. The V end lost 4 bases, the J end lost 4 bases, and 10 bases lay between the germline ends. The CDR3 region has the DNA TGTGCCAGCAGTTTAGGGGGGGGCACTGAAGCTTTCTTT. This gives the protein CASSLGGGTEAFF.

The chain carries TRBV25-1 and TRBJ1-6; 9 nucleotides align to TRBD1. This CDR3 region has 15 residues. The V segment lost 4 bases and the J segment 7 bases; nucleotides outside the gene matches: 5. Germline values: CDR1 MGHDK, CDR2 SYGVNS. DNA for the CDR3: TGTGCCAGCAGTGGGAGAGGGACAGGGAATTCACCCCTCCACTTT. This translates into CASSGRGTGNSPLHF.

The rearrangement uses TRBV11-2 and TRBJ1-1; D gene uncertain. Germline lookup yields CDR1 SGHAT and CDR2 FQNNGV. The CDR3 sequence is 12 residues long. Trimming took off 3 bases at V and 9 bases at J, with 11 bases between the two ends. This CDR3 reads CASSLGRKQAFF. The DNA of the CDR3 is TGTGCCAGCAGCTTGGGCAGAAAACAAGCTTTCTTT. Full variable domain (outside the CDR3, taken from reference TRBV11-2 and TRBJ1-1): EAGVAQSPRYKIIEKRQSVAFWCNPISGHATLYWYQQILGQGPKLLIQFQNNGVVDDSQLPKDRFSAERLKGVDSTLKIQPAKLEDSAVYLCASSLGRKQAFFGQGTRLTVV.

The sample holds a few counts of this clone. Written as DNA, the CDR3 is TGTGCCAGCAGCCCAGGCGGACAGCTCTATGGCTACACCTTC. This gives the protein CASSPGGQLYGYTF. The chain couples TRBV7-6 to TRBJ1-2; a possible D gene is TRBD1 (6 bases). V dropped 5 bases and J dropped 4 bases, with 14 bases sitting between them. Germline V gene lookup returns CDR1 SGHVS and CDR2 FNYEAQ. This CDR3 is built from 14 residues.

The V and J genes are TRBV10-3 and TRBJ1-1; TRBD1 agrees at 9 bases. The CDR3 is 15 amino acids. In germline, CDR1 is ENHRY, CDR2 SYGVKD. The trim removed 8 bases at V and 4 bases at J, leaving 11 bases unmatched. The DNA of the CDR3 is TGTGCCATCGGGTTACAGGGGGCGCCCGGCACTGAAGCTTTCTTT. It translates to CAIGLQGAPGTEAFF.

This clone was detected a few times. V usage is TRBV29-1 and J usage is TRBJ1-2; D gene ambiguous. The germline CDR1 and CDR2 sequences are SQVTM and ANQGSEA. The V end was cut by 3 bases, the J end by 3 bases, with 5 bases between. The CDR3 contains 11 residues. The CDR3 coding sequence is TGCAGCGTTGATTGGGACTATGGCTACACCTTC. Translated, it gives CSVDWDYGYTF.

This clone has just one count. The chain has TRBV20-1 and TRBJ2-7; D unclear. This CDR3 comprises 11 residues. The germline CDR1 and CDR2 sequences are DFQATT and SNEGSKA (reference sequence). V was clipped by 4 bases and J by 4 bases, with 8 bases between them. CDR3 bases: TGCAGTGCTAACGCAGGTTACGAGCAGTACTTC. Residues: CSANAGYEQYF.

This chain connects TRBV7-2 to TRBJ2-3; possible D gene TRBD2, 5 bases. Trimming removed 4 bases at V and 3 bases at J, with 14 bases between. CDR1 is SGHTA and CDR2 is FQGNSA in the germline V gene. This CDR3 contains 15 residues. CDR3 nucleotide sequence: TGTGCCAGCAGCTCAGAGGGCCTTAGGACAGATACGCAGTATTTT. Protein product: CASSSEGLRTDTQYF.